Sequencing of this T cell receptor beta chain was carried out in a study of blood T cell repertoires in COVID-19. Study-wide context: Samples of COVID-19 (acute and convalescent) were obtained from the United States, Italy and Spain. From T cells, B-cell-depleted T cells, or PBMCs came the material, which was cDNA or gDNA.

The table came from immunoSEQ multiplex PCR; TCRdb's copy has only in-frame clones and leaves some out. Of about 140,000 clones in the sample, approximately 86% were seen once. This clone has just one count. V trimming: 6 bases; J trimming: 5 bases; junction bases outside the gene matches: 12. There are 15 residues in the CDR3. Germline lookup yields CDR1 ENHRY and CDR2 SYGVKD. The chain couples TRBV10-3 to TRBJ2-7; 8 bases align to TRBD1. Sequencing was performed on peripheral blood. The sequence was collected from a woman aged 60 to 75 with acute or convalescent COVID-19. CDR3 nucleotides: TGTGCCATCAGCGCGATCTGGACAGGGACGCACGAGCAGTACTTC. Amino acids: CAISAIWTGTHEQYF.